A selection of T cell receptor beta chains follows, all from one sample in a study of PD-1 blockade in classical Hodgkin lymphoma. The repertoire was sequenced with immunoSEQ multiplex PCR; TCRdb's copy has only in-frame clones and lacks some. The sample includes fewer than 25,000 clones, 80% of them seen just once. The sample here was peripheral blood mononuclear cells (PBMCs), taken at baseline. The receptors shown here come from a human donor with classical Hodgkin lymphoma. The CDR3 runs from the conserved cysteine through the conserved F or W. Each record gives: J gene, D gene, CDR3 length, clone size, V gene, CDR3 protein, CDR3 DNA. A D gene is named only where the DNA matches it firmly. Expanded clones are given a class, and other clones once, few, many or no size at all.

J: TRBJ2-4; D: NA; length: 17; size: NA; V: TRBV2; CDR3: CASSEYRASRAKNIQYF; DNA: TGTGCCAGCAGTGAATACCGGGCCTCGAGGGCCAAAAACATTCAGTACTTC
J: TRBJ2-5; D: NA; length: 12; size: NA; V: TRBV5-4; CDR3: CASSLQGETQYF; DNA: TGTGCCAGCAGCTTACAGGGAGAGACCCAGTACTTC
J: TRBJ2-2; D: NA; length: 13; size: NA; V: TRBV28; CDR3: CASSEGNTGELFF; DNA: TGTGCCAGCAGTGAGGGGAACACCGGGGAGCTGTTTTTT
J: TRBJ2-7; D: NA; length: 14; size: once; V: TRBV4-2; CDR3: CASSQFGGSYEQYF; DNA: TGTGCCAGCAGCCAATTTGGGGGCAGCTACGAGCAGTACTTC
J: TRBJ2-5; D: TRBD1; length: 15; size: few; V: TRBV10-3; CDR3: CAISKDQGGWETQYF; DNA: TGTGCCATCAGCAAGGACCAAGGGGGCTGGGAGACCCAGTACTTC
J: TRBJ1-1; D: NA; length: 16; size: few; V: TRBV27; CDR3: CASSWEGRFFNTEAFF; DNA: TGTGCCAGCTCGTGGGAGGGCAGATTTTTTAACACTGAAGCTTTCTTT
J: TRBJ2-4; D: NA; length: 22; size: NA; V: TRBV21-1; CDR3: CASSKATPSRGLAGQAKNIQYF; DNA: TGTGCCAGCAGCAAAGCTACACCTTCAAGGGGACTAGCGGGACAAGCCAAAAACATTCAGTACTTC
J: TRBJ2-5; D: NA; length: 15; size: NA; V: TRBV5-1; CDR3: CASSLWGGPQETQYF; DNA: TGCGCCAGCAGCTTGTGGGGGGGGCCCCAAGAGACCCAGTACTTC
J: TRBJ1-2; D: NA; length: 13; size: NA; V: TRBV29-1; CDR3: CSVDRGLGYGYTF; DNA: TGCAGCGTTGACCGGGGGCTCGGCTATGGCTACACCTTC
J: TRBJ1-3; D: TRBD1; length: 16; size: NA; V: TRBV7-6; CDR3: CASSPGAGGLRNTIYF; DNA: TGTGCCAGCAGCCCCGGGGCAGGGGGACTACGGAACACCATATATTTT
J: TRBJ1-5; D: NA; length: 14; size: NA; V: TRBV7-9; CDR3: CASSLDSNGEPQHF; DNA: TGTGCCAGCAGCTTAGATTCTAACGGGGAGCCCCAGCATTTT
J: TRBJ1-2; D: TRBD1; length: 15; size: NA; V: TRBV5-6; CDR3: CASSLGQGRTGGYTF; DNA: TGTGCCAGCAGCTTGGGACAGGGGAGGACCGGTGGCTACACCTTC
J: TRBJ2-3; D: NA; length: 11; size: NA; V: TRBV11-2; CDR3: CASSVQDTQYF; DNA: TGTGCCAGCAGCGTACAAGATACGCAGTATTTT
J: TRBJ2-7; D: TRBD1; length: 14; size: NA; V: TRBV5-1; CDR3: CASSSGDSFYEQYF; DNA: TGCGCCAGCAGCTCTGGGGACAGTTTTTACGAGCAGTACTTC
J: TRBJ2-7; D: NA; length: 15; size: NA; V: TRBV7-6; CDR3: CASSVWGRGGYEQYF; DNA: TGTGCCAGCAGCGTCTGGGGACGGGGCGGCTACGAGCAGTACTTC
J: TRBJ2-2; D: TRBD2; length: 16; size: NA; V: TRBV2; CDR3: CASSSTTSGVGGELFF; DNA: TGTGCCAGCAGTTCCACAACTAGCGGGGTAGGCGGGGAGCTGTTTTTT
J: TRBJ2-7; D: TRBD1; length: 17; size: few; V: TRBV10-1; CDR3: CASSEPPGTGGSGEQYF; DNA: TGCGCCAGCAGTGAACCCCCCGGGACAGGGGGTTCAGGCGAGCAGTACTTC
J: TRBJ2-3; D: TRBD2; length: 15; size: NA; V: TRBV19; CDR3: CASSIGSGASDTQYF; DNA: TGTGCCAGTAGTATAGGTAGCGGGGCGTCAGATACGCAGTATTTT
J: TRBJ1-3; D: NA; length: 16; size: NA; V: TRBV5-5; CDR3: CASSLVSGGSGNTIYF; DNA: TGTGCCAGCAGCTTGGTTTCGGGGGGCTCTGGAAACACCATATATTTT
J: TRBJ2-1; D: NA; length: 14; size: NA; V: TRBV7-2; CDR3: CASSLVRSPNEQFF; DNA: TGTGCCAGCAGCTTAGTCCGATCGCCCAATGAGCAGTTCTTC
J: TRBJ1-4; D: NA; length: 15; size: NA; V: TRBV5-6; CDR3: CASSLDGDTNEKLFF; DNA: TGTGCCAGCAGTTTGGACGGAGATACTAATGAAAAACTGTTTTTT
J: TRBJ1-6; D: NA; length: 12; size: NA; V: TRBV6-1; CDR3: CASREQNSPLHF; DNA: TGTGCCAGCAGAGAACAGAATTCACCCCTCCACTTT
J: TRBJ1-2; D: TRBD1; length: 14; size: NA; V: TRBV15; CDR3: CATSNGQVGYGYTF; DNA: TGTGCCACCAGCAACGGACAGGTTGGCTATGGCTACACCTTC
J: TRBJ2-3; D: TRBD1; length: 14; size: NA; V: TRBV29-1; CDR3: CSVERTGSTDTQYF; DNA: TGCAGCGTTGAACGGACAGGGAGCACAGATACGCAGTATTTT
J: TRBJ2-7; D: NA; length: 12; size: NA; V: TRBV30; CDR3: CAWSRGSYEQYF; DNA: TGTGCCTGGAGTAGGGGTAGCTACGAGCAGTACTTC
J: TRBJ2-1; D: NA; length: 22; size: NA; V: TRBV19; CDR3: CASSIDTGFWISTTGLYNEQFF; DNA: TGTGCCAGTAGTATAGATACGGGGTTTTGGATTAGTACTACGGGGCTTTACAATGAGCAGTTCTTC
J: TRBJ1-6; D: TRBD1; length: 17; size: medium-sized; V: TRBV27; CDR3: CASSLLTITGGGSPLHF; DNA: TGTGCCAGCAGTTTACTCACAATAACAGGGGGTGGTTCACCCCTCCACTTT
J: TRBJ2-5; D: NA; length: 16; size: NA; V: TRBV15; CDR3: CATSRGGFGHRETQYF; DNA: TGTGCCACCAGCAGAGGGGGATTCGGTCATAGGGAGACCCAGTACTTC
J: TRBJ2-2; D: NA; length: 15; size: few; V: TRBV7-6; CDR3: CASSLEAENTGELFF; DNA: TGTGCCAGCAGCTTAGAAGCTGAGAACACCGGGGAGCTGTTTTTT
J: TRBJ2-7; D: TRBD1; length: 14; size: NA; V: TRBV28; CDR3: CASNFPGQGYEQYF; DNA: TGTGCCAGCAATTTTCCGGGACAGGGTTACGAGCAGTACTTC
J: TRBJ2-1; D: TRBD1; length: 15; size: NA; V: TRBV5-4; CDR3: CASSTGTGGFNEQFF; DNA: TGTGCCAGCAGCACCGGGACAGGGGGCTTCAATGAGCAGTTCTTC
J: TRBJ2-1; D: NA; length: 16; size: NA; V: TRBV5-1; CDR3: CASSSHLGVSYNEQFF; DNA: TGCGCCAGCTCCTCCCATCTGGGGGTCAGCTACAATGAGCAGTTCTTC
J: TRBJ1-6; D: NA; length: 12; size: few; V: TRBV11-2; CDR3: CASSLRNSPLHF; DNA: TGTGCCAGCAGCTTAAGGAATTCACCCCTCCACTTT
J: TRBJ1-1; D: NA; length: 15; size: few; V: TRBV5-1; CDR3: CASSLVTRGNTEAFF; DNA: TGCGCCAGCAGCTTGGTCACCAGGGGGAACACTGAAGCTTTCTTT
J: TRBJ2-3; D: NA; length: 15; size: NA; V: TRBV7-9; CDR3: CASSYRDKSTDTQYF; DNA: TGTGCCAGCAGCTACCGGGACAAAAGCACAGATACGCAGTATTTT
J: TRBJ1-4; D: NA; length: 15; size: NA; V: TRBV28; CDR3: CASSLYRVSNEKLFF; DNA: TGTGCCAGCAGTTTGTACAGGGTATCTAATGAAAAACTGTTTTTT
J: TRBJ2-2; D: TRBD1; length: 14; size: once; V: TRBV5-4; CDR3: CASSFYTGAGELFF; DNA: TGTGCCAGCAGCTTTTATACAGGGGCCGGGGAGCTGTTTTTT
J: TRBJ2-1; D: TRBD1; length: 13; size: NA; V: TRBV6-1; CDR3: CASWGQGYNEQFF; DNA: TGTGCCAGCTGGGGACAGGGGTACAATGAGCAGTTCTTC
J: TRBJ2-7; D: NA; length: 15; size: NA; V: TRBV2; CDR3: CASSGSTGPGYEQYF; DNA: TGTGCCAGCAGTGGATCTACAGGCCCAGGGTACGAGCAGTACTTC
J: TRBJ1-2; D: NA; length: 15; size: NA; V: TRBV10-3; CDR3: CAISPRTERGGGYTF; DNA: TGTGCCATCAGCCCAAGGACAGAAAGAGGCGGTGGCTACACCTTC
J: TRBJ1-2; D: TRBD1; length: 13; size: NA; V: TRBV6-5; CDR3: CASSYGQGVIHTF; DNA: TGTGCCAGCAGTTACGGGCAGGGGGTAATCCACACCTTC
J: TRBJ1-4; D: TRBD1; length: 14; size: NA; V: TRBV7-9; CDR3: CASSLAGGNEKLFF; DNA: TGTGCCAGCAGCTTAGCAGGGGGCAATGAAAAACTGTTTTTT
J: TRBJ1-1; D: NA; length: 13; size: NA; V: TRBV5-6; CDR3: CASSLDRNTEAFF; DNA: TGTGCCAGCAGCTTGGACAGAAACACTGAAGCTTTCTTT
J: TRBJ1-5; D: NA; length: 15; size: NA; V: TRBV25-1; CDR3: CASSEGRCSNQPQHF; DNA: TGTGCCAGCAGTGAAGGTAGGTGTAGCAATCAGCCCCAGCATTTT
J: TRBJ2-2; D: NA; length: 15; size: NA; V: TRBV7-9; CDR3: CASSLGHTNTGELFF; DNA: TGTGCCAGCAGCTTAGGACACACGAACACCGGGGAGCTGTTTTTT
J: TRBJ2-1; D: TRBD2; length: 15; size: few; V: TRBV19; CDR3: CASSTGTSYSNEQFF; DNA: TGTGCCAGTAGCACCGGGACTAGCTATAGCAATGAGCAGTTCTTC
J: TRBJ2-7; D: NA; length: 15; size: NA; V: TRBV13; CDR3: CASSLDRAGVSEQYF; DNA: TGTGCCAGCAGCTTAGACCGGGCAGGGGTCTCCGAGCAGTACTTC
J: TRBJ1-6; D: NA; length: 12; size: NA; V: TRBV7-2; CDR3: CASSSSGAPLHF; DNA: TGTGCCAGCAGCTCGTCAGGGGCACCCCTCCACTTT